This T cell receptor (beta chain) originates from a study of CD8 T cells in ankylosing spondylitis. Whole-study findings and limits: Within peripheral blood, clones linked to disease were CD8+ and relatively rare. One TCR beta motif, made up of under ten highly homologous variants, appeared characteristic of ankylosing spondylitis blood. Previous work reported some of these motif variants in the synovial fluid and blood of reactive arthritis. Reports say disease-linked clones showed up significantly more in matched ankylosing spondylitis synovial fluid.

Quantitative 5'-RACE with molecular barcodes generated TCR beta libraries. TCRdb re-called the 5' RACE reads through MiXCR, storing one row per CDR3 protein. The sample has under 550,000 distinct CDR3 sequences; 25% to 30% are singletons. This CDR3 has 14 amino acids. Germline assignment: CDR1 SGHDN and CDR2 FVKESK. V lost 5 bases and J lost 6; bases outside the gene matches: 8. A few counts support this clonotype. What it binds is not known. This chain joins TRBV14 and TRBJ1-1; 8 nucleotides align to TRBD1. This TCR came from a male donor with ankylosing spondylitis. The sequenced sample consisted of blood, either unsorted or a sorted T cell fraction (not recorded which). CDR3 nucleotides: TGTGCCAGCAGCAAGCGACAGGGGTGGCCTGAAGCTTTCTTT. This codes for CASSKRQGWPEAFF.